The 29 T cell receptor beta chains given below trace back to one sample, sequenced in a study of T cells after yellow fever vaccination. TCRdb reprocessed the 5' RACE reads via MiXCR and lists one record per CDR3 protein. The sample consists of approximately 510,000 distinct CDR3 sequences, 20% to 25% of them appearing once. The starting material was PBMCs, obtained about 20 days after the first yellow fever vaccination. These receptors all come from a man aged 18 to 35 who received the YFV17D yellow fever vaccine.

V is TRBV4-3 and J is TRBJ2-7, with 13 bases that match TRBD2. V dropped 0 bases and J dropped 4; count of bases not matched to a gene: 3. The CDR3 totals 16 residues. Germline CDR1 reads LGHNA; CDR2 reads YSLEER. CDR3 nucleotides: TGCGCCAGCAGCCAAGAAGGACTAGCGGGGGTGTACGAGCAGTACTTC. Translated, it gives CASSQEGLAGVYEQYF.

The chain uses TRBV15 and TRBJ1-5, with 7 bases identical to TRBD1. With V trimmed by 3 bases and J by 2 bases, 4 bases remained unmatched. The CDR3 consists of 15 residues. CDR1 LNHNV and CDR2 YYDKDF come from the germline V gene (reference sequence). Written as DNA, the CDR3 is TGTGCCACCAGCAGTTACGACAGGGGCAATCAGCCCCAGCATTTT. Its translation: CATSSYDRGNQPQHF.

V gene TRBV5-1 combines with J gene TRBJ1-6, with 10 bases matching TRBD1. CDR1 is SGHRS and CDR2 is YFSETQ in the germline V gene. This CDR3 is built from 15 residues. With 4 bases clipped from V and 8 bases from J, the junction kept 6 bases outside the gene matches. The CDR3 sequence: CASSRAGTGDSPLHF. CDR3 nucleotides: TGCGCCAGCAGCCGAGCCGGGACAGGGGATTCACCCCTCCACTTT. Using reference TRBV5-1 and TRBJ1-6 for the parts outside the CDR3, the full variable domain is KAGVTQTPRYLIKTRGQQVTLSCSPISGHRSVSWYQQTPGQGLQFLFEYFSETQRNKGNFPGRFSGRQFSNSRSEMNVSTLELGDSALYLCASSRAGTGDSPLHFGNGTRLTVT.

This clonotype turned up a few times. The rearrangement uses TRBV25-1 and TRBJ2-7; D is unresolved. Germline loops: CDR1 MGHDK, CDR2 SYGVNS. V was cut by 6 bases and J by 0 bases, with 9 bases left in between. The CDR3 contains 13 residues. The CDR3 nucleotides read TGTGCCAGCAGGGATCCCAGCTCCTACGAGCAGTACTTC. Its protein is CASRDPSSYEQYF.

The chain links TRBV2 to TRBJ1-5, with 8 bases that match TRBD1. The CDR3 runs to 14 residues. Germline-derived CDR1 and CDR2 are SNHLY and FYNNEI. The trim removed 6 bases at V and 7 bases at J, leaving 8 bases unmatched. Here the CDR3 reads CASSGQGSRQPQHF. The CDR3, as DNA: TGTGCCAGCAGCGGACAGGGTAGTAGGCAGCCCCAGCATTTT.

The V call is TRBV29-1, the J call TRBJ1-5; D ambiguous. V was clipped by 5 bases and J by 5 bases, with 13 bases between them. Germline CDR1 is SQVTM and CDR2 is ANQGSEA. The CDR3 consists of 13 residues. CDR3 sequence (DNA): TGCAGCGTTAGTTCAGGCGGTTATCAGCCCCAGCATTTT. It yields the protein CSVSSGGYQPQHF.

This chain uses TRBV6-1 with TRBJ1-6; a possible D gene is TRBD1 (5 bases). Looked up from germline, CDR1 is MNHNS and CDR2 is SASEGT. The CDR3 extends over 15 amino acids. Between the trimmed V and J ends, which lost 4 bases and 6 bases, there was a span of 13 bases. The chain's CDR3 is CASSGQRRANSPLHF. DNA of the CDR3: TGTGCCAGCAGTGGACAGAGGAGGGCTAATTCACCCCTCCACTTT.

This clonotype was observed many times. The CDR3 region has the DNA TGCAGTGCTAGGAAAACGGGGGGCCTCATCAATGAGCAGTTCTTC. This codes for CSARKTGGLINEQFF. This rearrangement joins TRBV20-1 to TRBJ2-1; tentatively, D is TRBD2 (7 bases). The germline V gene encodes CDR1 DFQATT and CDR2 SNEGSKA (reference sequence). This CDR3 comprises 15 residues. The V and J ends lost 3 bases and 6 bases respectively, with 18 bases between them.

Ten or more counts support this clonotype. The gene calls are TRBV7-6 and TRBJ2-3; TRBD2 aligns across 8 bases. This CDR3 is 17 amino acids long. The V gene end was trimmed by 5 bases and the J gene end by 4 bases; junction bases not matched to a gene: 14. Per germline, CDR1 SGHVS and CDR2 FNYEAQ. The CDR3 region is CASSPILGTSGSDTQYF. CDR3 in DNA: TGTGCCAGCAGCCCCATCCTCGGGACTAGTGGATCAGATACGCAGTATTTT.

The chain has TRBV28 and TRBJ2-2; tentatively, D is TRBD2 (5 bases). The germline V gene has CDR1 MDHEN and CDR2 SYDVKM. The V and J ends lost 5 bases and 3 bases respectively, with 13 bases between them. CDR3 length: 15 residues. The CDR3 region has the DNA TGTGCCAGCAGTCCGAAGCAGGAGGACACCGGGGAGCTGTTTTTT. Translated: CASSPKQEDTGELFF.

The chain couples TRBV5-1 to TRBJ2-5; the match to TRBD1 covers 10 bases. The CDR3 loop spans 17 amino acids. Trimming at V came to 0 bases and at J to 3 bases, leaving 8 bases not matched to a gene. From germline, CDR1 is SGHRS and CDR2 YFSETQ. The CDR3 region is CASSLAFWDRGEETQYF. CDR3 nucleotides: TGCGCCAGCAGCTTGGCTTTTTGGGACAGGGGCGAAGAGACCCAGTACTTC.

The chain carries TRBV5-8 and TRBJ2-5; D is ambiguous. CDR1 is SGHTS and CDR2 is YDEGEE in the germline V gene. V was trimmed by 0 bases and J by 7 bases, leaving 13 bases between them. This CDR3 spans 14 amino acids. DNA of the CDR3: TGTGCCAGCAGCTTGGGTGACGGAACGGGGACCCAGTACTTC. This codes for CASSLGDGTGTQYF.

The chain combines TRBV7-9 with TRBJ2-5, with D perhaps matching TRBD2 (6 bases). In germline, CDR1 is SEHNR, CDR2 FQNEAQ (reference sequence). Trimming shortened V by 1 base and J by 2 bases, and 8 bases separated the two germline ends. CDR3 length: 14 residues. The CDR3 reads CASSLEGRQETQYF. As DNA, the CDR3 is TGTGCCAGCAGCTTAGAAGGGAGGCAAGAGACCCAGTACTTC.

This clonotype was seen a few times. The CDR3 here is CASRLSRAEAFF. CDR3 nucleotide sequence: TGTGCCAGTAGACTATCGAGGGCTGAAGCTTTCTTT. The V and J genes are TRBV19 and TRBJ1-1, with D hard to call. This CDR3 comprises 12 residues. The V end lost 6 bases, the J end lost 6 bases, and 11 bases lay between the germline ends. Germline values: CDR1 LNHDA, CDR2 SQIVND (reference sequence).

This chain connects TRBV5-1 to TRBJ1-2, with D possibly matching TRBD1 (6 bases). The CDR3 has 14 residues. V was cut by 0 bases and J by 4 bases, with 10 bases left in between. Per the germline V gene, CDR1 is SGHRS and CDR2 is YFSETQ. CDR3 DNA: TGCGCCAGCAGCTTGGCAGGGGTGACCTATGGCTACACCTTC. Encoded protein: CASSLAGVTYGYTF.

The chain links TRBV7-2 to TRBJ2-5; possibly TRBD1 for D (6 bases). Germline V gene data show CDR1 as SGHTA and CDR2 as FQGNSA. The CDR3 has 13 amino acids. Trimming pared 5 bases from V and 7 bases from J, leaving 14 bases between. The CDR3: CASSPGVAGTQYF. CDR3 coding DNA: TGTGCCAGCAGCCCAGGGGTTGCGGGGACCCAGTACTTC. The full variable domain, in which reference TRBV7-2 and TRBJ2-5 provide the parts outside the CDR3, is GAGVSQSPSNKVTEKGKDVELRCDPISGHTALYWYRQSLGQGLEFLIYFQGNSAPDKSGLPSDRFSAERTGGSVSTLTIQRTQQEDSAVYLCASSPGVAGTQYFGPGTRLLVL.

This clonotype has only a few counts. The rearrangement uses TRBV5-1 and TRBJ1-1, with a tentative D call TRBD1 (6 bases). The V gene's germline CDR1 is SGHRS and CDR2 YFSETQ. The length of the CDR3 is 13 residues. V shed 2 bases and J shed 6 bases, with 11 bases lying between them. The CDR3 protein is CASSFNRDPEAFF. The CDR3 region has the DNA TGCGCCAGCAGCTTTAACAGGGACCCTGAAGCTTTCTTT.

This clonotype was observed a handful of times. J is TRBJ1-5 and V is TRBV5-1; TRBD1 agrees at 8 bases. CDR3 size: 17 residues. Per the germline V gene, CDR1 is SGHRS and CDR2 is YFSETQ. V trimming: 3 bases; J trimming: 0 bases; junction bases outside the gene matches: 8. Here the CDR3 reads CASSWKTGEYSNQPQHF. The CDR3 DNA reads TGCGCCAGCAGCTGGAAGACAGGGGAGTATAGCAATCAGCCCCAGCATTTT.

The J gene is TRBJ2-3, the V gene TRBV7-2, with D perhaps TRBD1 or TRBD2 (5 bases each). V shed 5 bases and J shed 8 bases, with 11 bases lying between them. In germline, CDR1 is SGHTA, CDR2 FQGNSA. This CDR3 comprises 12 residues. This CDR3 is CASSLGAGTQYF. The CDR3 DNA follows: TGTGCCAGCAGCCTCGGGGCGGGTACGCAGTATTTT.

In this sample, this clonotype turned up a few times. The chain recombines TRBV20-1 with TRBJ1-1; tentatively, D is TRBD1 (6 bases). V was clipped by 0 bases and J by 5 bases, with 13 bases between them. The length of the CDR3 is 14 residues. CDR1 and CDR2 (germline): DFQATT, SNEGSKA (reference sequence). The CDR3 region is CSAREGHVGTEAFF. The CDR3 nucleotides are TGCAGTGCTAGAGAGGGACATGTGGGGACTGAAGCTTTCTTT.

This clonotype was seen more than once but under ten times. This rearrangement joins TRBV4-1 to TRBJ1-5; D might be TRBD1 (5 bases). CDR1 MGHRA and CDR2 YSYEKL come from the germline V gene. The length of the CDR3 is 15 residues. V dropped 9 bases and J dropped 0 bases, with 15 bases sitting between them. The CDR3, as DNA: TGCGCCAGTAAGACAGAAGAAAATAGCAATCAGCCCCAGCATTTT. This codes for CASKTEENSNQPQHF.

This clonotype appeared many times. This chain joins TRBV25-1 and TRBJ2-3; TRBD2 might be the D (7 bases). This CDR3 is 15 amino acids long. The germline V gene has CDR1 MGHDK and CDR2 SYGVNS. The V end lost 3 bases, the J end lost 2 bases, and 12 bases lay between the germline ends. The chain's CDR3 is CASSDGGQVTDTQYF. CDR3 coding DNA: TGTGCCAGCAGTGACGGGGGGCAGGTCACAGATACGCAGTATTTT.

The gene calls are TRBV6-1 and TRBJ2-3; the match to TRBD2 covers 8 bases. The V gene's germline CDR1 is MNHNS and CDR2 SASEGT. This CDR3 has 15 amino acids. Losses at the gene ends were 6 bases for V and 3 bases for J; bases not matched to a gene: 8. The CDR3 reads CASRTSGTRTDTQYF. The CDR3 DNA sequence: TGTGCCAGCAGAACCTCCGGGACTAGGACAGATACGCAGTATTTT.

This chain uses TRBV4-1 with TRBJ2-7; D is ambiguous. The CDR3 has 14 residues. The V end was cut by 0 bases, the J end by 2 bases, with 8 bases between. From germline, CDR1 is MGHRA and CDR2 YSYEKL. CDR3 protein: CASSQEGRAYEQYF. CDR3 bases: TGCGCCAGCAGCCAAGAGGGCCGAGCCTACGAGCAGTACTTC.

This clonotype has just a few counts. CDR3 protein: CASSHSRSSYNEQFF. CDR3 coding DNA: TGTGCCAGCAGCCATTCTCGGAGCTCCTACAATGAGCAGTTCTTC. This chain uses TRBV3-1 with TRBJ2-1; no reliable D call. This CDR3 is 15 amino acids long. CDR1 is LGHDT and CDR2 is YNNKEL in the germline V gene (reference sequence). Trimming stripped 3 bases from V and 0 bases from J, with 9 bases between.

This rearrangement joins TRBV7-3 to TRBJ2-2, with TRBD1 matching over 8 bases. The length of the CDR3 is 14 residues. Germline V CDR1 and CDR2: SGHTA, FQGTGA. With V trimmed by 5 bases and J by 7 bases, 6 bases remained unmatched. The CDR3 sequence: CASSLDRGGGELFF. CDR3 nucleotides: TGTGCCAGCAGCCTCGACAGGGGTGGCGGGGAGCTGTTTTTT.

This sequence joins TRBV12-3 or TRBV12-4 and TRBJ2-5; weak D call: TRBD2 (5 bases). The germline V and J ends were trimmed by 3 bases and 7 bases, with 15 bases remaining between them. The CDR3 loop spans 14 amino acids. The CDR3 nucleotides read TGTGCCAGCAGTTTTTTTACTAATGCGGGGACCCAGTACTTC. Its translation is CASSFFTNAGTQYF.

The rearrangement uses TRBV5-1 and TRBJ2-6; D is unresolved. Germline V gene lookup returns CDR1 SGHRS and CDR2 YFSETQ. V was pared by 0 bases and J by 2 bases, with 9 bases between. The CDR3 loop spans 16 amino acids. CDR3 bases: TGCGCCAGCAGCTTGGCGGCCCGAGCTGGGGCCAACGTCCTGACTTTC. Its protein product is CASSLAARAGANVLTF.

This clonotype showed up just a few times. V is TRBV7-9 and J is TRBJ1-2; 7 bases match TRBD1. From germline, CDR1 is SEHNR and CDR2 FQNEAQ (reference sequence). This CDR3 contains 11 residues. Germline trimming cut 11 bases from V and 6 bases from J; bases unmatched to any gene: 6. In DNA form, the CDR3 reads TGTGCCGGCCTACAGGGGAATGGCTACACCTTC. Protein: CAGLQGNGYTF.